This T cell receptor beta chain was obtained from a study of OX40 agonist ivuxolimab in advanced cancers. Assay: immunoSEQ multiplex PCR; the TCRdb copy retains only in-frame clones and omits some. The repertoire holds about 99,000 clones, with around 90% as singletons. This CDR3 spans 15 amino acids. CDR1 is SGDLS and CDR2 is YYNGEE in the germline V gene. Trimming cost V 0 bases and J 4 bases, with 10 bases left between them. As regards this clone: Its antigen is not identified.

The study, taken as a whole, reports: Not determined was the antigen specificity of the expanded peripheral T cells.

This receptor was identified in an adult with an advanced solid tumor such as melanoma, head and neck, liver or kidney cancer. V is TRBV9 and J is TRBJ2-2; either TRBD1 or TRBD2 may supply D (5 bases each). Sequencing was performed on CD4+ or CD8+ T cells sorted from blood, taken in a trial of the OX40 agonist ivuxolimab. CDR3 protein: CASSVGGMATGELFF. The CDR3 nucleotides are TGTGCCAGCAGCGTAGGGGGGATGGCCACCGGGGAGCTGTTTTTT.